The rows below give T cell receptor beta chains drawn from one sample of a study of PD-L1 blockade in urothelial cancer. Sequencing used immunoSEQ multiplex PCR; TCRdb keeps in-frame clones, though not all of them. The sample lists tens of thousands of clones, roughly 84% seen once, with 2% to 2.5% in the top ten. The material sequenced was PBMCs, taken around atezolizumab (anti-PD-L1) treatment. Source of these receptors: a man in his fifties or sixties with urothelial cancer. Each CDR3 is given with its conserved first and last residue. A D gene is named only where the DNA matches it firmly. The size of a clone is reported for some rows only, either as once, few or many, or as a class for expanded clones.

J | size | V | D | DNA | CDR3
TRBJ2-3 | few | TRBV27 | TRBD2 | TGTGCCAACCAAGGACTAGCCGCAGATACGCAGTATTTT | CANQGLAADTQYF
TRBJ2-1 | . | TRBV5-4 | TRBD2 | TGTGCCAGCAGCCCGGGACTAGCGGGAGTCAATGAGCAGTTCTTC | CASSPGLAGVNEQFF
TRBJ1-1 | once | TRBV6-1 | . | TGTGCCAGCAGTGCGGGACACCCGGTGAACACTGAAGCTTTCTTT | CASSAGHPVNTEAFF
TRBJ2-2 | . | TRBV9 | . | TGTGCCAGCAGCGTAGAGTTCAGAAACACCGGGGAGCTGTTTTTT | CASSVEFRNTGELFF
TRBJ1-1 | once | TRBV6-5 | . | TGTGCCAGCAGTACCCAGGGGAACACTGAAGCTTTCTTT | CASSTQGNTEAFF
TRBJ1-1 | . | TRBV27 | TRBD1 | TGTGCCAGCAGTCAATGGGACAGTCGCACTGAAGCTTTCTTT | CASSQWDSRTEAFF
TRBJ2-1 | . | TRBV18 | TRBD2 | TGTGCCAGCTCAATTAGCGGGGGGGCCTACAATGAGCAGTTCTTC | CASSISGGAYNEQFF
TRBJ2-1 | . | TRBV2 | . | TGTGCCAGCAGTGTCTTTAGTCGGGGCTACAATGAGCAGTTCTTC | CASSVFSRGYNEQFF
TRBJ1-2 | once | TRBV28 | . | TGTGCCAGCAGACCCCAGGGCCTCTATGGCTACACCTTC | CASRPQGLYGYTF
TRBJ2-2 | . | TRBV7-9 | . | TGTGCCAGCAGCTTAGTGGTAGGGGCCGGGGAGCTGTTTTTT | CASSLVVGAGELFF
TRBJ2-7 | . | TRBV7-9 | TRBD2 | TGTGCCAGCAGCTTAGCGGCTAGCGGGGCCTACGAGCAGTACTTC | CASSLAASGAYEQYF
TRBJ1-2 | . | TRBV4-1 | TRBD1 | TGCGCCAGCAGACTGGGACAGGGAGGGGGCTACACCTTC | CASRLGQGGGYTF
TRBJ2-5 | few | TRBV5-1 | . | TGCGCCAGCAGCTTGGCTAGGAGTCGGGGAGAGACCCAGTACTTC | CASSLARSRGETQYF
TRBJ2-5 | . | TRBV5-1 | TRBD2 | TGCGCCAGCAGCTCCCCCCTAGCGGGGAAAGAGACCCAGTACTTC | CASSSPLAGKETQYF
TRBJ2-5 | once | TRBV7-3 | . | TGTGCCAGCGGAGATATGGAGACCCAGTACTTC | CASGDMETQYF
TRBJ2-3 | . | TRBV6-5 | TRBD1 | TGTGCCAGCAGTAAGACAGGGGGAAAAGATACGCAGTATTTT | CASSKTGGKDTQYF
TRBJ1-4 | few | TRBV5-6 | TRBD1 | TGTGCCAGCAGCTTGGCTTTAACCGGCAGGGGGAATGAAAAACTGTTTTTT | CASSLALTGRGNEKLFF
TRBJ1-2 | . | TRBV14 | TRBD1 | TGTGCCAGCAGCCAATGGGACAGGGGGGGCTATGGCTACACCTTC | CASSQWDRGGYGYTF
TRBJ1-1 | few | TRBV6-9 | . | TGTGCCAGCAGTTCCCGGGACGGGAGGAACACTGAAGCTTTCTTT | CASSSRDGRNTEAFF
TRBJ2-7 | . | TRBV6-6 | . | TGTGCCAGCAGTTACGGACAGAGCTCCTACGAGCAGTACTTC | CASSYGQSSYEQYF
TRBJ2-1 | . | TRBV7-2 | TRBD2 | TGTGCCAGCAGCTCATTAGCGGGAGTCCCCACAAATGAGCAGTTCTTC | CASSSLAGVPTNEQFF
TRBJ1-3 | . | TRBV18 | . | TGTGCCAGCTCACCACCGAATGAGGCCAGCTCTGGAAACACCATATATTTT | CASSPPNEASSGNTIYF
TRBJ1-1 | . | TRBV6-5 | . | TGTGCCGTCGGAGAGAACACTGAAGCTTTCTTT | CAVGENTEAFF
TRBJ2-2 | . | TRBV7-9 | TRBD1 | TGTGCCAGCAGCTTTGGACAGGGGAACACCGGGGAGCTGTTTTTT | CASSFGQGNTGELFF
TRBJ2-7 | . | TRBV29-1 | TRBD1 | TGCAGCGGGGGACAGGGGACCTACGAGCAGTACTTC | CSGGQGTYEQYF
TRBJ1-5 | . | TRBV30 | TRBD1 | TGTGCCTGGAGTCCACAGGGGAATCAGCCCCAGCATTTT | CAWSPQGNQPQHF
TRBJ2-1 | . | TRBV11-2 | . | TGTGCCAGCAGCTCTAGCGTGGTCTCCTACAATGAGCAGTTCTTC | CASSSSVVSYNEQFF
TRBJ1-1 | few | TRBV10-1 | . | TGCGCCAGCAGTGAGGAGGGCTCTGAAGCTTTCTTT | CASSEEGSEAFF
TRBJ1-1 | once | TRBV18 | . | TGTGCCAGCTCACCTCGCGAGAAGCCAGGGCAGAACACTGAAGCTTTCTTT | CASSPREKPGQNTEAFF
TRBJ1-5 | . | TRBV6-1 | . | TGTGCCAGCAGTGAAGTAGACGGGAATCAGCCCCAGCATTTT | CASSEVDGNQPQHF
TRBJ2-7 | . | TRBV2 | TRBD2 | TGTGCCAGCAGCGGGGGACTAGCGGGACTCAACGAGCAGTACTTC | CASSGGLAGLNEQYF
TRBJ1-3 | . | TRBV6-1 | . | TGTGCCAGCAGTGATCTTGTCGGGAGCTCTGGAAACACCATATATTTT | CASSDLVGSSGNTIYF
TRBJ2-6 | . | TRBV11-2 | . | TGTGCCAGCAGCTTTCGGGACTCTGGGGCCAACGTCCTGACTTTC | CASSFRDSGANVLTF
TRBJ2-1 | . | TRBV5-1 | TRBD1 | TGCGCCAGCAGCTTCCTCGGGACAGATAACAATGAGCAGTTCTTC | CASSFLGTDNNEQFF
TRBJ2-5 | . | TRBV4-1 | TRBD2 | TGCGCCAGCAGCCTTTTTTCTAGCGGGAGTAGGGAGACCCAGTACTTC | CASSLFSSGSRETQYF
TRBJ1-4 | . | TRBV29-1 | . | TGCAGCGTTGACGGAGGGGCACCTAATGAAAAACTGTTTTTT | CSVDGGAPNEKLFF
TRBJ2-1 | few | TRBV6-1 | TRBD2 | TGTGCCAGCACGCGGTCACTAGCGGATGACAATGAGCAGTTCTTC | CASTRSLADDNEQFF
TRBJ2-2 | . | TRBV10-1 | TRBD2 | TGCGCCAGCAGTGAGTCAGGAGCGGGAGGCGGGGAGCTGTTTTTT | CASSESGAGGGELFF
TRBJ1-4 | . | TRBV30 | TRBD1 | TGTGCCTCGACAGGGGGCCTTGCTGATGAAAAACTGTTTTTT | CASTGGLADEKLFF
TRBJ1-2 | . | TRBV30 | . | TGTGCCCTATCCCTTGAGCATGGCTACACCTTC | CALSLEHGYTF
TRBJ2-1 | . | TRBV4-1 | . | TGCGCCAGCAGCCAAAGTGGCGGGGGCGTCACCTACAATGAGCAGTTCTTC | CASSQSGGGVTYNEQFF
TRBJ2-5 | . | TRBV6-5 | . | TGTGCCAGCAGTTCTTTAACCTTGGGGCGGAAAGAGACCCAGTACTTC | CASSSLTLGRKETQYF
TRBJ2-2 | . | TRBV10-3 | TRBD1 | TGTGCCATCAGTAGTCAGGGACAGGGGGGCACCGGGGAGCTGTTTTTT | CAISSQGQGGTGELFF
TRBJ1-4 | . | TRBV5-1 | TRBD1 | TGCGCCAGCAGCCAGGGGGATGATGAAAAACTGTTTTTT | CASSQGDDEKLFF
TRBJ2-3 | . | TRBV19 | . | TGTGCCAGTAGTATATGGGGGCCCACAGATACGCAGTATTTT | CASSIWGPTDTQYF
TRBJ2-3 | . | TRBV9 | TRBD2 | TGTGCCAGCAGCGTAGCGGGAGGGGGGACAGATACGCAGTATTTT | CASSVAGGGTDTQYF
TRBJ1-3 | . | TRBV6-5 | TRBD1 | TGTGCCAGCAGGATTTCCGGGACAGGGGGACACACCATATATTTT | CASRISGTGGHTIYF
TRBJ2-7 | . | TRBV10-1 | . | TGCGCCAGCAGTGACGGGGGAAGCTCCTACGAGCAGTACTTC | CASSDGGSSYEQYF
TRBJ1-1 | . | TRBV28 | TRBD1 | TGTGCCAGCAGTGCGCCAGGGGGAGAGAACACTGAAGCTTTCTTT | CASSAPGGENTEAFF
TRBJ2-5 | few | TRBV4-1 | TRBD2 | TGCGCCAGCAGCCAACAAGCGGGGGGGCAAGAGACCCAGTACTTC | CASSQQAGGQETQYF
TRBJ2-4 | . | TRBV29-1 | TRBD1 | TGCAGCGTTGAGGGACAGGGGGCGGTTCGAAACATTCAGTACTTC | CSVEGQGAVRNIQYF
TRBJ2-1 | . | TRBV19 | . | TGTGCCAGTAGTCCGCTCTCGTCGAGCTCCTACAATGAGCAGTTCTTC | CASSPLSSSSYNEQFF